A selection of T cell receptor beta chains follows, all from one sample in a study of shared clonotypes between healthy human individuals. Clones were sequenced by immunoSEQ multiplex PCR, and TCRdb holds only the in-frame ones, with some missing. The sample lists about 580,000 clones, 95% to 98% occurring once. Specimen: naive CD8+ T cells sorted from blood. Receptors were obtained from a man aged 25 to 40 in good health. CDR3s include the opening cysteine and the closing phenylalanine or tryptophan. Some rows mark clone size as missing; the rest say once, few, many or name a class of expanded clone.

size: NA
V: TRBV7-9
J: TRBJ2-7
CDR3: CASSLIPGQGLYEQYF

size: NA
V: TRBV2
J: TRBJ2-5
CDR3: CASSGAGIGETQYF

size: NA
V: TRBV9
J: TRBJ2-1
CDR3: CASSSDFFEQFF

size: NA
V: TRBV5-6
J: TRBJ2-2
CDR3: CASSLRSGKRELFF

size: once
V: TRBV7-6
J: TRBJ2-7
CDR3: CASRGGQGRDEQYF

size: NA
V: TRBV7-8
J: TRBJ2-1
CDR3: CASSLGLAGDERAYNEQFF

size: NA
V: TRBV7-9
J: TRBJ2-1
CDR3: CASSSTQTSGRAVYNEQFF

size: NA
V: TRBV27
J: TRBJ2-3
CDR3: CASCRAGTSGSTDTQYF

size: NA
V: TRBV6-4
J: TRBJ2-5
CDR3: CASSVGGETQYF

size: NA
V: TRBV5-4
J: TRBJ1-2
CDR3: CASSSTDRARGYTF

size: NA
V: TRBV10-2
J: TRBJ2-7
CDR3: CASSDVAGGPRAYEQYF

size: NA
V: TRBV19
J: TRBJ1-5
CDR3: CASNHQPQHF

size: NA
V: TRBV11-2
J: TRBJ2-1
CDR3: CASSLLAGGDEQFF

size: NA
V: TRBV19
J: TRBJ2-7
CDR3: CASSAGTGPSYEQYF

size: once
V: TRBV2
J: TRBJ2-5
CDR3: CASRPGTGGWETQYF

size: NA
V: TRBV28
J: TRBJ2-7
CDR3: CASRRDGGYEQYF

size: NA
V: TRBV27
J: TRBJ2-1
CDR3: CASSSGLAGRYNEQFF

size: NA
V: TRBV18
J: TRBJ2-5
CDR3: CASSPPGRDQETQYF

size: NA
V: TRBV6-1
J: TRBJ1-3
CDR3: CASNTGYTIYF

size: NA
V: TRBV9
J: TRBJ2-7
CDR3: CASSVEGSEQYEQYF

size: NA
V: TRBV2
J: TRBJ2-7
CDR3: CASSDTGTSSYEQYF

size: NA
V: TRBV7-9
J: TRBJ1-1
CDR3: CASSLSPGNRNTEAFF

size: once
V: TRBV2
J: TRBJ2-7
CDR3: CASSEARGQDEQYF

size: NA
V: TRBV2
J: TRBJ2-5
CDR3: CASSEGQGLETQYF

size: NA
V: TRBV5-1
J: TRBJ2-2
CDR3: CASSTPTKNTGELFF

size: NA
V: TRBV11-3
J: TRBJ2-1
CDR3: CASSQAGGISNEQFF

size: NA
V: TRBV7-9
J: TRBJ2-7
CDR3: CASSSPGQGASYEQYF

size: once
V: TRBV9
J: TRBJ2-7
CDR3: CASSVGQGGPYEQYF

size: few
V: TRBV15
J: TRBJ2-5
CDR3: CATSRGPGQGPRETQYF

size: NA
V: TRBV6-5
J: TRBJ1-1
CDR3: CASSWKDRGLTEAFF

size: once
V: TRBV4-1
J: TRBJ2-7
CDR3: CASSRAGEVDEQYF

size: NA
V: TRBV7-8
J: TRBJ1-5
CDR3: CASSLGGAGQPQHF

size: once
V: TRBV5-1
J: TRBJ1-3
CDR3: CASSLGARVKGNTIYF

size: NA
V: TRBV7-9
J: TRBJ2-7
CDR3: CASSLASWARESYEQYF

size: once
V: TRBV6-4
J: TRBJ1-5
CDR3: CASSEYKFSNQPQHF

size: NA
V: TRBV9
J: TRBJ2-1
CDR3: CASSAYLGGSYNEQFF

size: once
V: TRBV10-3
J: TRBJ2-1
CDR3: CAISERGGNHNEQFF

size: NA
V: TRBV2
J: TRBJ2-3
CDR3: CASSDGDRVDTQYF

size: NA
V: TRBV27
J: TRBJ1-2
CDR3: CASSVGLNYGYTF

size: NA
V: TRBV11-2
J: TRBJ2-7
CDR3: CASSSQLGTYEQYF

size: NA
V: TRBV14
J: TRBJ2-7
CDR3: CASRPTSAPAYEQYF

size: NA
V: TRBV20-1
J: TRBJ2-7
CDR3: CSAREDEQYF

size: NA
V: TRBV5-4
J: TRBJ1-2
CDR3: CASSLEGGTNYGYTF

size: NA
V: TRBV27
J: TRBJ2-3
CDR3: CASCPGHQVTDTQYF

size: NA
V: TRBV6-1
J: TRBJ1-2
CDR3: CASSELHGAPQYGYTF

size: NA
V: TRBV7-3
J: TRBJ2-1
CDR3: CASSQATGFSNEQFF

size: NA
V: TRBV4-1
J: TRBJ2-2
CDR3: CASSRLSNTGELFF

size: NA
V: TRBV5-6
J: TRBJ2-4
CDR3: CASSFGGIQYF

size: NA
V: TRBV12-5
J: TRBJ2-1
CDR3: CASGLGQVNEQFF

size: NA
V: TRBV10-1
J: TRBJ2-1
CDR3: CAVGTSYVDEQFF

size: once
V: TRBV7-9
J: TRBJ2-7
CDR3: CASSSGTHYEQYF

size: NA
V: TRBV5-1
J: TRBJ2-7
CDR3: CASSARSFPPLREQYF

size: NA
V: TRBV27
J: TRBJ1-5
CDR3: CASRPGVSNQPQHF

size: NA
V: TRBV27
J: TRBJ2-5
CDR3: CASSSRRSGETQYF